Sequencing of this TCR beta chain was carried out in a study of cytomegalovirus exposure and HLA in healthy donors (dated by TCRdb to 2017 to 2019). In terms of the full investigation: According to an earlier analysis of 550 to 700 of the donors, some 180 million T cells yielded 117 million unique TCR beta sequences and approximately 300 Gb of sequence data. Roughly 300 gigabases of sequencing data and approximately 80 million unique TCR sequences were included in an early release covering around 600 HLA-typed donors. Among the roughly 400 genotyped donors, approximately 82% belonged to the genetic ancestry cluster associated with self-reported Caucasian donors. The study was designed to test whether signatures of past pathogen exposure could be identified by cataloging public T cell receptors. The study profiled the T cell repertoires of 666 subjects by immunosequencing and related them to cytomegalovirus serostatus. Along with the roughly 670-subject first cohort, a separate validation cohort of approximately 110 different subjects was used. To predict cytomegalovirus infection status, the study combined high-throughput TCR immunosequencing, statistical association of individual TCRs with disease status, and machine learning. A later analysis re-analyzed previously published TCR beta repertoires from roughly 690 donors and added high-resolution HLA genotyping to study TCR occurrence patterns. Rather than drawing on any new phenotypic data, the later analysis identified candidate immune exposures from TCR beta sequences and the way those sequences occurred across donors. An earlier analysis of around 580 of the donors used high-throughput TCR beta sequencing to judge whether each TCR beta V gene segment behaved as functional or pseudogenic. Donor age, sex, ethnicity and CMV serostatus were collected together with the repertoire data. A later genetic analysis used genome-wide SNP genotypes for about three fifths of the 666 donors, treating that subset as a discovery cohort. Every repertoire in the discovery cohort had been generated on one and the same sequencing platform. Both class I and class II loci were covered by HLA typing, at four-digit resolution. Typing coverage varied by locus: roughly 629-640 donors for A, B, C, DRB1 and DQB1; more than 500 for DQA1; nearly 610 for DPA1; about 450 for DPB1. Because of strong linkage in the cohort, five DR-DQ haplotypes were treated as single units for association and clustering. Across around 400 genotyped donors of the cohort, an average of roughly 250,000 unique TCR beta nucleotide sequences per donor were sequenced, and approximately 17% of those sequences were non-productive.

Its CDR3 holds 12 amino acids, cysteine through phenylalanine. Solely the CDR3 DNA is kept, with 36 bases framed from the first base. The germline V gene (reference sequence) gives CDR1 as SEHNR and CDR2 as FQNEAQ. Cut back by 4 bases and 6 bases, the V and J ends lie 10 bases apart. Points on this clone: The antigen this receptor binds is unknown. Base qualities are missing; no much larger clone stands one base away.

The cohort was made up of approximately 670 healthy bone marrow donors. Cohort members were all nominally healthy when sampled, although unrecorded immune exposures were likely present. The donor was CMV seronegative and was included in the group of around 320 seronegative cohort members. Every donor gave a peripheral blood sample, and the peripheral blood mononuclear cells from that sample were used for TCR beta sequencing. The Qiagen DNeasy Blood Extraction Kit was used to extract genomic DNA from the blood cell samples. Receptor libraries were prepared by the immunoSEQ multiplex PCR assay. For the multiplex PCR, a mixture combining 60 forward primers for TCR Vbeta segments and 13 reverse primers for TCR Jbeta segments was used. The CDR3 region of rearranged TCR beta genes was amplified from genomic DNA by a multiplex PCR assay. The amplified TCR beta libraries were sequenced on the Illumina HiSeq System as 87-base-pair reads. Turning to the authors' computational methods: A later analysis counted 75 million to 100 million unique TCR beta chains across the roughly 700 repertoires, and around 12 million of these chains were shared by at least two donors. Raw reads were error-corrected and collapsed into unique sequences by a nearest-neighbor algorithm in which closely related sequences were merged to remove PCR and sequencing errors. Alignment of CDR3 sequences to IMGT reference sequences was used to assign V, D and J gene segments. For a sequence to be retained, at least a six-nucleotide match to both a V gene segment and a J gene segment was required. A rearrangement was called productive if the CDR3 had no stop codons and remained in frame with V and J, and every other rearrangement was called non-productive. CDR3 was defined according to IMGT convention as the region running from the second conserved V-encoded cysteine to the conserved J-encoded phenylalanine. The earlier analysis of about 570 of the donors excluded any sequence lacking an unambiguous match to a single V gene segment. An earlier analysis of a few hundred of the donors called V segments functional above 56.7% productive rearrangements and segregating when the between-donor standard deviation exceeded 5%. To diagnose cytomegalovirus status from the catalog of TCR beta chain sequences, a statistical classification framework was built. A later analysis assigned V and J genes by comparing TCR nucleotide sequences with IMGT/GENE-DB human TR gene sequences. Using the TCRdist pipeline, a later analysis assigned CDR3 sequences along with most-parsimonious VDJ recombination scenarios. A later analysis defined each TCR beta chain by its CDR3 amino acid sequence plus V-gene family, and excluded reads lacking a unique V-gene family. A later analysis removed roughly 590 highly shared, low-generation-probability nucleotide sequences to deal with suspected cross-contamination and a sequencing artifact. In a later analysis, a clonal expansion index was calculated for each public chain from normalized within-repertoire ranks of inferred template counts. In a later analysis, generation probabilities were computed with a VDJ recombination model fitted to out-of-frame rearrangements, and the resulting probabilities were checked against IGoR. In a later analysis, TCR-TCR, TCR-HLA and TCR-CMV co-occurrence was scored with hypergeometric tests, and a repertoire-size bias correction was applied to TCR pairs. In a later analysis, false discovery rates were estimated by permuting HLA or CMV assignments 20 times. In a later analysis, co-occurring TCRs were grouped using DBSCAN, and TCRdist sequence similarity was added for clustering within HLA-allele-positive subsets. Repertoires with fewer than 30,000 or more than 120,000 public chains were left out of co-occurrence clustering, as were four to six repertoires with anomalous nucleotide sharing. Imported from immuneACCESS, the table was reduced by TCRdb to in-frame sequences with V and J called. These copies leave out some clones; in studies compared against another copy, an unresolved V gene accounts for under half, and the cause of the remainder is not known. The DNA was the basis for D and trimming; V, J and clone size are from that table. This sample has roughly 150,000 clones in its table, and 80% to 85% of those were observed once. More than 2% of the sample goes to the ten largest clones.

Findings and caveats that apply to the study as a whole: When HLA alleles, especially DR and DQ, strongly co-occurred, TCR associations were difficult to assign to individual alleles. Compared with equally common non-associated chains, HLA-associated TCR beta chains in a later analysis were more clonally expanded and had lower generation probabilities. Over 15 rarely observed V segments, including chromosome 9 orphons, were excluded from the earlier analysis of some 590 of the donors because counts were too low. A cluster of highly shared sequence variants was judged likely to represent a technical artifact of the sequencing pipeline. In vitro tests confirmed that a few of the cytomegalovirus-associated TCR beta chains recognize cytomegalovirus antigens. Presence/absence analyses assumed roughly uniform sequencing depth across donors, an assumption that may not hold. In a later analysis, several top co-occurrence clusters were reported to appear linked to parvovirus B19, influenza, CMV and Epstein-Barr virus. An association between a missense DCLRE1C variant and V-gene and J-gene trimming of TCR beta chains was found in a later genetic analysis and replicated in an independent cohort. In a later analysis, most CMV-associated TCR beta chains were found to appear HLA-restricted, with HLA associations seemingly driven largely by CMV exposure. Most TCR sequences were seen in very few donors, while some public TCRs were found in many individuals. A further reported finding was that TCR beta sequences accurately predicted the HLA-A and HLA-B alleles for most subjects in the first cohort. Immune exposure information for the cohort was limited to CMV serostatus. The classifier was reported to diagnose cytomegalovirus status with high specificity and sensitivity in both the original cohort and the validation cohort. The 87-base-pair reads could not distinguish some IMGT-functional V segments, including TRBV6-2 and TRBV6-3, so those segments were excluded. A later genetic analysis reported fewer N-insertions in productive TCRs among donors in an Asian-associated ancestry cluster than the approximately 670-donor mean. The study gave a list of some 150 TCR beta chains associated with cytomegalovirus. Linkage disequilibrium might explain the correlated functional status among segregating V segments, but an unknown experimental factor could not be excluded. In this cohort, only TCR beta chains were sequenced, and detectable features were limited by the absence of alpha or paired-chain data. Because HLA typing was missing for some donors at each locus, association tests included only the typed subset. In a later analysis, TCR association rates were found to vary across HLA loci, with the most associated TCRs seen for DRB1 alleles and the fewest for HLA-C alleles. The authors suggested that the approach could potentially be generalized to other disease states and immunological phenotypes. At a false discovery rate of 0.05, a later analysis linked some 17,000 TCR beta sequences to specific HLA alleles. In an earlier analysis of some 500 of the donors, most TCR beta V segments were observed in productive rearrangements about 87% or about 30% of the time, broadly matching IMGT annotations.

The sample consisted of PBMCs. Recombination linked TRBV7-9 to TRBJ2-7, with the D gene call left open. The sequence was collected from a boy aged 2 to 9 in good health and CMV-seronegative. In nucleotides, the sequence is TGTGCCAGCAGCTCCAGTCTCGTCGAGCAGTACTTC. Its amino acids are CASSSSLVEQYF.